Shown below are 2 T cell receptor beta chains from a single sample sequenced in a study of control samples from healthy donors and cancer patients. Sequencing used immunoSEQ multiplex PCR; TCRdb keeps in-frame clones, though not all of them. The profile covers approximately 98,000 clones, with around 80% appearing a single time and 5% to 8.5% taken by the ten largest. Sequencing was carried out using blood. These receptors were taken from a man younger than 35 in good health.

The genes are TRBV2 and TRBJ1-5; 7 positions match TRBD1. CDR3 length: 15 amino acids. J was trimmed by 0 bases and V by 7 bases; bases with no gene match: 6. Germline CDR1 is SNHLY and CDR2 is FYNNEI. In DNA form, the CDR3 reads TGTGCCAGCAAGGGGGCAGGTTATAGCAATCAGCCCCAGCATTTT. Protein: CASKGAGYSNQPQHF.

This clone was observed a few times. This chain connects TRBV6-5 to TRBJ1-1; TRBD1 agrees at 7 bases. The CDR3 consists of 14 residues. Per germline, CDR1 MNHEY and CDR2 SVGAGI. J lost 6 bases, V lost 9 bases, and 13 bases had no gene match. The CDR3 bases are TGTGCCAGTGGAACACAGGGGCCGGGCCCTGAAGCTTTCTTT. The encoded protein is CASGTQGPGPEAFF.